Listed below are T cell receptor beta chains from one sample, sequenced in a study of T cells after yellow fever vaccination. TCRdb re-called the 5' RACE reads through MiXCR, storing one row per CDR3 protein. The sample holds a few hundred thousand distinct CDR3 sequences, approximately 8% seen once. The source was CD4+ T cells sorted from PBMCs, collected 5 days after the yellow fever booster vaccination. All receptors derive from a man aged 18-30 years who received the YFV17D yellow fever vaccine. Both conserved end residues are part of each CDR3. D genes are given only for firm matches. Not all rows give a size; the values are once, few, many and, for expanded clones, a class.

v_gene	d_gene	abundance	j_gene	CDR3nt	CDR3aa
TRBV12-3/TRBV12-4	.	few	TRBJ1-6	TGTGCCAGCAGTTTCGTGGAGGGCAATAATTCACCCCTCCACTTT	CASSFVEGNNSPLHF
TRBV18	.	many	TRBJ2-7	TGTGCCAGCTCACCCGACGTCGGCCCCTACGAGCAGTACTTC	CASSPDVGPYEQYF
TRBV5-1	.	few	TRBJ2-3	TGCGCCAGCAGCCGGGGCCTAGCGCCAGATACGCAGTATTTT	CASSRGLAPDTQYF
TRBV20-1	.	few	TRBJ2-1	TGCAGTGCTGGGGAAAGCTCCTACAATGAGCAGTTCTTC	CSAGESSYNEQFF
TRBV29-1	.	.	TRBJ1-1	TGCAGCGTTGGGTGGGTGCGGGAGTCCACTGAAGCTTTCTTT	CSVGWVRESTEAFF
TRBV9	.	.	TRBJ2-2	TGTGCCAGCAGCGCCGCTCCTTACCCATCATTGGACACCGGGGAGCTGTTTTTT	CASSAAPYPSLDTGELFF
TRBV20-1	.	few	TRBJ2-4	TGCAGTGCTAGAGGGACAGGGACTAGGGACATTCAGTACTTC	CSARGTGTRDIQYF
TRBV20-1	.	few	TRBJ1-2	TGCAGTGCCGTCGGGAGGACTATTGGCTACACCTTC	CSAVGRTIGYTF
TRBV3-1	TRBD1	many	TRBJ1-6	TGTGCCAGCAGCCAAGGGACAGGGAGCTCACCCCTCCACTTT	CASSQGTGSSPLHF
TRBV7-8	.	few	TRBJ1-5	TGTGCCAGCAGCCGCGAGCGTCAGGGAAGACAGCCCCAGCATTTT	CASSRERQGRQPQHF
TRBV5-4	.	few	TRBJ1-1	TGTGCCAGCAGCTTGAAGGGGGTAGGTGACACTGAAGCTTTCTTT	CASSLKGVGDTEAFF
TRBV5-1	.	.	TRBJ1-4	TGCGCCAGCAGCTTGCAAGACGGAGCAACTAATGAAAAACTGTTTTTT	CASSLQDGATNEKLFF
TRBV12-3/TRBV12-4	.	few	TRBJ2-1	TGTGCCAGCAGTTTTGCGGGGACTGTCGACGCCTACAATGAGCAGTTCTTC	CASSFAGTVDAYNEQFF
TRBV6-5	.	.	TRBJ2-1	TGTGCCAGCAGTTACTCTAGAGGGTATGAGCAGTTCTTC	CASSYSRGYEQFF
TRBV5-1	.	few	TRBJ2-1	TGCGCCAGCAGCCCGCAGGGTTCCCCCAGAGAGCAGTTCTTC	CASSPQGSPREQFF
TRBV5-6	.	few	TRBJ1-1	TGTGCCAGCAGCTATGGACACCCGGCGACTGAAGCTTTCTTT	CASSYGHPATEAFF
TRBV3-1	.	.	TRBJ1-3	TGTGCCAGCAGCCCCACAGGCCAGTTTACCATATATTTT	CASSPTGQFTIYF
TRBV10-3	TRBD1	.	TRBJ1-2	TGTGCCATCAGTGAAGGTTACTCAGGGGGCTATGGCTACACCTTC	CAISEGYSGGYGYTF
TRBV28	.	few	TRBJ1-5	TGTGCCAGCAGTTTCCGAAGCAATCAGCCCCAGCATTTT	CASSFRSNQPQHF
TRBV3-1	TRBD1	.	TRBJ2-5	TGTGCCAGCAGCCAGGCTGGACAGGAAGAGACCCAGTACTTC	CASSQAGQEETQYF
TRBV9	TRBD1	few	TRBJ2-5	TGTGCCAGCAGCGCCCAGACAGGGGACTTACAAGAGACCCAGTACTTC	CASSAQTGDLQETQYF
TRBV5-1	.	.	TRBJ2-3	TGCGCCAGCAGCGTACTATCAGATACGCAGTATTTT	CASSVLSDTQYF
TRBV5-1	.	.	TRBJ1-1	TGCGCCAGCAGCTTCCAGATGAACACTGAAGCTTTCTTT	CASSFQMNTEAFF
TRBV20-1	.	.	TRBJ1-4	TGCAGTGCTAGAGACCAGAAGGGTTCTCATGAAAAACTGTTTTTT	CSARDQKGSHEKLFF
TRBV7-9	.	many	TRBJ1-1	TGTGCCAGCAGCTTGACGGTTGAAGCTTTCTTT	CASSLTVEAFF
TRBV24-1	.	.	TRBJ1-5	TGTGCCACCAGTGACGTAAACGAAGGATATAGCAATCAGCCCCAGCATTTT	CATSDVNEGYSNQPQHF
TRBV4-1	TRBD1	.	TRBJ2-7	TGCGCCAGCAGCCAAACGGGACAGGGAGGCGACGAGCAGTACTTC	CASSQTGQGGDEQYF
TRBV19	.	.	TRBJ2-3	TGTGCCAGTAGGATTACCATTGGCACAGATACGCAGTATTTT	CASRITIGTDTQYF
TRBV18	.	.	TRBJ1-5	TGTGCCAGCTCACCAGGGGCCTATAGCAATCAGCCCCAGCATTTT	CASSPGAYSNQPQHF
TRBV29-1	.	many	TRBJ2-3	TGCAGCGCCCGGACAGACACAGATACGCAGTATTTT	CSARTDTDTQYF
TRBV27	.	few	TRBJ1-2	TGTGCCAGCAGTTCGATATACAGTAACTATGGCTACACCTTC	CASSSIYSNYGYTF
TRBV5-6	.	few	TRBJ2-7	TGTGCCAGCAGCTTCAGGGCCAGGGCAATAATTGGGATCTACGAGCAGTACTTC	CASSFRARAIIGIYEQYF
TRBV18	.	few	TRBJ1-5	TGTGCCAGCCACGGTGGGGTTAGCAATCAGCCCCAGCATTTT	CASHGGVSNQPQHF
TRBV6-6	.	few	TRBJ1-1	TGTGCCAGCAGTTCTTGGGGGGTGAACACTGAAGCTTTCTTT	CASSSWGVNTEAFF
TRBV7-9	.	.	TRBJ1-2	TGTGCCAGCATCCCCACAGGGTCCTATGGCTACACCTTC	CASIPTGSYGYTF
TRBV6-2/TRBV6-3	TRBD2	.	TRBJ2-1	TGTGCCAGCAGGCCTGGGACTAGCGCCAAGCAAGAGCAGTTCTTC	CASRPGTSAKQEQFF
TRBV5-1	.	few	TRBJ1-1	TGCGCCAGCAGCTTGGAAGGGAGGTTGAATGAAGCTTTCTTT	CASSLEGRLNEAFF
TRBV7-9	.	.	TRBJ2-7	TGTGCCAGCAGCTTTGGGGGGGCCGGCGAGCAGTACTTC	CASSFGGAGEQYF
TRBV9	.	few	TRBJ1-6	TGTGCCAGCAGCCCTGCCCCCGGGCAAGGTTCACCCCTCCACTTT	CASSPAPGQGSPLHF
TRBV18	.	few	TRBJ2-3	TGTGCCAGCTCACCACGGAGGGATCCGCGAGGCACAGATACGCAGTATTTT	CASSPRRDPRGTDTQYF
TRBV20-1	.	few	TRBJ2-1	TGCAGTGCTGGCCAACATGAGCAGTTCTTC	CSAGQHEQFF
TRBV3-1	TRBD2	.	TRBJ2-4	TGTGCCAGCAGCGGTCGCGGGGGGGCCAAAAACATTCAGTACTTC	CASSGRGGAKNIQYF
TRBV12-3/TRBV12-4	TRBD2	few	TRBJ2-4	TGTGCCAGCAGTACTAGCGGGGGCAACGCGGGCATTCAGTACTTC	CASSTSGGNAGIQYF
TRBV7-6	.	.	TRBJ1-4	TGTGCCAGCAGCTGGGCGGGGGCAGGGGCAGGTGAAAAACTGTTTTTT	CASSWAGAGAGEKLFF
TRBV20-1	.	few	TRBJ1-6	TGCAGTGCTAGATCCCGAACAGGCGAAAATTCACCCCTCCACTTT	CSARSRTGENSPLHF
TRBV5-1	.	many	TRBJ2-3	TGCGCCAGCAGCTTGGTTGGATTGGGGTCCGCAGATACGCAGTATTTT	CASSLVGLGSADTQYF
TRBV18	.	few	TRBJ2-6	TGTGCCAGCTCACCGACAGGCTCCGCCTCTGGGGCCAACGTCCTGACTTTC	CASSPTGSASGANVLTF
TRBV3-1	TRBD2	.	TRBJ2-5	TGTGCCAGCAGCCGGGGGGCGGCTAGCGGGGAAGAGACCCAGTACTTC	CASSRGAASGEETQYF
TRBV20-1	TRBD1	.	TRBJ2-2	TGCAGTGCTTCAAACCGACAGGGCGTGTCCGGGGAGCTGTTTTTT	CSASNRQGVSGELFF
TRBV5-1	.	many	TRBJ2-5	TGCGCCAGCAGCCTAGTGGGTGGAGAGACCCAGTACTTC	CASSLVGGETQYF
TRBV4-1	TRBD1	.	TRBJ1-5	TGCGCCAGCAGCCAAGGTCCGGGGACAGGGGTTTGGAAGCCCCAGCATTTT	CASSQGPGTGVWKPQHF